This T cell receptor (beta chain) was profiled in a study of T cells of healthy individuals. TCRdb called the 5' RACE reads again in MiXCR, with one record for every CDR3 protein. The profile shows around 98,000 distinct CDR3 sequences, roughly 18% of them singletons. V was pared by 4 bases and J by 3 bases, with 10 bases between. Per germline, CDR1 SNHLY and CDR2 FYNNEI. CDR3 length: 13 amino acids. This clonotype has a handful of counts. The origin of this receptor is a human donor in good health. The chain recombines TRBV2 with TRBJ2-7; tentative D call: TRBD1 (6 bases). The DNA of the CDR3 is TGTGCCAGCAGTGGACAGGAAGACTACGAGCAGTACTTC. Translating gives CASSGQEDYEQYF.